This entry concerns a single TCR beta chain. Its specificity is unknown. Germline CDR1 is SGHAT and CDR2 is FQNNGV. This CDR3 has 16 amino acids. With 5 bases removed from V and 0 bases from J, the gap between germline ends came to 14 bases. These data come from a study of T cell responses to AZD1222 COVID-19 vaccine. Notes on the study in general: Among vaccine-associated CD4 TCRs, coverage spanned spike, with dominance at 160-218 and 743-854.

TCRdb's copy holds only in-frame clones and misses some; the assay was immunoSEQ multiplex PCR. The sample lists more than 100,000 clones; just under 90% were seen once. The clonotype comes from an adult in good health. Sequenced here: peripheral blood, sampled on day 0 of AZD1222 vaccination. V gene TRBV11-2 combines with J gene TRBJ1-3, with D uncertain. CDR3 coding DNA: TGTGCCAGCAGCGCCACCCGGGCCAGCTCTGGAAACACCATATATTTT. Its protein is CASSATRASSGNTIYF.